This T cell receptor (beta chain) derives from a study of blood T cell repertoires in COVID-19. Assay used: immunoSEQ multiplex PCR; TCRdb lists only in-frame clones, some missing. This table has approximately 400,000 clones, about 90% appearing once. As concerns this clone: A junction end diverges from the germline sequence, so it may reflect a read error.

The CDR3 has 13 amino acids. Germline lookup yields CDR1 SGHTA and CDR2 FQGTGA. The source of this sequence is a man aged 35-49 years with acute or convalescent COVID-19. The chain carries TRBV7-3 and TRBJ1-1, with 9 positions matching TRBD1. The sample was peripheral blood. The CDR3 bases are TGTGCCAGCAGCGCTACACAGGGGGCTGAGGCTTTCTTT. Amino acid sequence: CASSATQGAEAFF.